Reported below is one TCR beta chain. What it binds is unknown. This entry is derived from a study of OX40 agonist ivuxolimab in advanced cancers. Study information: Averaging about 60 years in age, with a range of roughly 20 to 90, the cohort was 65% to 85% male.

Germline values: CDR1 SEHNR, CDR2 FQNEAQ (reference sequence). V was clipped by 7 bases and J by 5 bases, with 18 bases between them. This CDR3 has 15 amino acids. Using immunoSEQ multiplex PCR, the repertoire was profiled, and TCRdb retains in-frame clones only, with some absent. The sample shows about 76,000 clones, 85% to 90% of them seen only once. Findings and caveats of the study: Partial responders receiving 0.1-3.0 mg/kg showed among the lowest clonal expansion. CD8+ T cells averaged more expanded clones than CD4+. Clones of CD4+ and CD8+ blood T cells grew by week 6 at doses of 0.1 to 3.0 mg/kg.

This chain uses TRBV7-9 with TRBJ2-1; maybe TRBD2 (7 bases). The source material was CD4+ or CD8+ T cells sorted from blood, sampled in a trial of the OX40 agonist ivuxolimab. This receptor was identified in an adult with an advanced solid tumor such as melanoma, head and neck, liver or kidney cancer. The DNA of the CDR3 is TGTGCCAGCATCTCCCGAGGGGGGACTAACAATGAGCAGTTCTTC. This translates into CASISRGGTNNEQFF.